This T cell receptor (beta chain) came from a study of blood T cells in healthy people across ages. Study-wide results and caveats: With naive T cell percentage, TCR beta diversity showed a strong correlation.

Drawing of peripheral blood yielded 7.5 to 10 milliliters from each donor. Sample-barcoded 5' priming and a J-beta primer mix drove a second PCR of 7 to 11 cycles. Each cDNA molecule, via a template-switch adaptor with 12 random nucleotides, was tagged. TCRdb redid the calling of the 5' RACE reads with MiXCR, one entry per CDR3 protein. This sample has 500,000 to 600,000 distinct CDR3 sequences, with 27% found just once. This CDR3 spans 18 amino acids. The trim removed 7 bases at V and 4 bases at J, leaving 24 bases unmatched. The germline CDR1 and CDR2 sequences are SQVTM and ANQGSEA. A note on this clonotype: The antigen is unknown.

The TCR was taken from a woman between 70 and 85 years old in good health. The sample was blood. This rearrangement joins TRBV29-1 to TRBJ2-5; 7 nucleotides align to TRBD2. The CDR3 coding sequence is TGCAGCGCCTCCTGGCGGGGGACCGGAGAATTCGGAGGAGAGACCCAGTACTTC. The encoded protein is CSASWRGTGEFGGETQYF.